A selection of T cell receptor beta chains follows, all from one sample in a study of breast tumors, draining lymph nodes, adjacent tissues. MiXCR, run by TCRdb on the multiplex PCR reads, gives a single entry per CDR3 protein. In the table there are 200,000 to 250,000 distinct CDR3 sequences, 34% of which are singletons. Sequenced input: axillary lymph node tissue. The receptors originated from a female donor with breast cancer. Some clones in this sample may be carry-over from other donors' samples. The CDR3 runs from the conserved cysteine through the conserved F or W. D genes are given only for firm matches. Part of the rows lack a size; the others show once, few, many or a class for expanded clones.

TRBD1 NA TRBJ1-6 TRBV6-5 CASSGDSRPYNSPLHF TGTGCCAGCAGTGGGGACAGCCGCCCCTATAATTCACCCCTCCACTTT
NA few TRBJ1-3 TRBV5-4 CASSLGQLSGNTIYF TGTGCCAGCAGCTTGGGGCAACTCTCTGGAAACACCATATATTTT
NA many TRBJ2-7 TRBV12-3/TRBV12-4 CASSFSASYEQYF TGTGCCAGCAGTTTCTCCGCCTCCTACGAGCAGTACTTC
NA many TRBJ1-2 TRBV4-1 CASSLDKTNYGYTF TGCGCCAGCAGCCTGGACAAGACTAACTATGGCTACACCTTC
NA many TRBJ1-6 TRBV6-5 CASSFQGHNSPLHF TGTGCCAGCAGTTTTCAGGGCCATAATTCACCCCTCCACTTT
NA many TRBJ1-2 TRBV5-8 CASSLVESKYGYTF TGTGCCAGCAGCTTGGTGGAGTCCAAATATGGCTACACCTTC
TRBD2 few TRBJ2-7 TRBV28 CASVGQRGLAKYEQYF TGTGCCAGCGTGGGTCAACGGGGACTAGCAAAGTACGAGCAGTACTTC
TRBD1 many TRBJ1-6 TRBV2 CASRDSPSSYNSPLHF TGTGCCAGTCGGGACAGCCCAAGCTCCTATAATTCACCCCTCCACTTT
TRBD2 many TRBJ2-5 TRBV2 CASSVPSGALYQETQYF TGTGCCAGCAGTGTCCCTAGCGGAGCCCTGTACCAAGAGACCCAGTACTTC
NA NA TRBJ2-5 TRBV14 CASSQASLEETQSF TGTGCCAGCAGCCAGGCGAGTTTGGAAGAGACCCAGTCCTTC
NA many TRBJ2-5 TRBV5-6 CASSFPDETQYF TGTGCCAGCAGCTTCCCAGACGAGACCCAGTACTTC
TRBD2 NA TRBJ2-1 TRBV12-3/TRBV12-4 CASSRLAGVGTLHNEQFF TGTGCCAGCAGTCGACTAGCGGGAGTGGGGACCTTACACAATGAGCAGTTCTTC
TRBD1 NA TRBJ1-1 TRBV2 CASRGQVPNTEAFF TGTGCCAGCAGGGGACAGGTCCCGAACACTGAAGCTTTCTTT
TRBD1 NA TRBJ1-6 TRBV11-2 CASSLTGGIPLHF TGTGCCAGCAGCTTAACAGGGGGTATACCCCTCCACTTT
NA many TRBJ1-2 TRBV20-1 CSAKGGVYGYTF TGCAGTGCCAAGGGAGGGGTCTATGGCTACACCTTC
TRBD2 many TRBJ2-2 TRBV20-1 CSARPASGNTGELFF TGCAGTGCTCGACCCGCTAGCGGAAACACCGGGGAGCTGTTTTTT
TRBD1 once TRBJ1-2 TRBV7-3 CASSTVDRVVDYGYTF TGTGCCAGCAGCACCGTTGACAGGGTGGTGGACTATGGCTACACCTTC
TRBD2 many TRBJ2-5 TRBV20-1 CSATTSTSGGETQYF TGCAGTGCTACAACCTCGACTAGCGGAGGGGAGACCCAGTACTTC
NA NA TRBJ1-2 TRBV2 CASCLGSGYGYTF TGTGCCAGCTGCCTGGGGTCGGGGTATGGCTACACCTTC
NA NA TRBJ1-4 TRBV5-1 CASSWGAVGKLFF TGCGCCAGCAGCTGGGGGGCGGTTGGAAAACTGTTTTTT
NA many TRBJ2-5 TRBV6-2/TRBV6-3 CASSYLAQETQYF TGTGCCAGCAGTTACCTGGCTCAAGAGACCCAGTACTTC
TRBD1 many TRBJ2-2 TRBV11-3 CASSKDRGPSSNTGELFF TGTGCCAGCAGCAAAGACAGGGGGCCCTCTTCGAACACCGGGGAGCTGTTTTTT
NA many TRBJ1-2 TRBV25-1 CASSPRQTNYGYTF TGTGCCAGCAGTCCCCGACAGACTAACTATGGCTACACCTTC
TRBD1 NA TRBJ1-4 TRBV5-1 CASNFSGTGGMANEKLFF TGCGCCAGCAACTTTTCCGGGACAGGGGGCATGGCTAATGAAAAACTGTTTTTT
NA NA TRBJ1-1 TRBV9 CASSKQALNTEAFF TGTGCCAGCAGCAAACAGGCATTGAACACTGAAGCTTTCTTT
TRBD2 many TRBJ2-7 TRBV2 CASSLSGGSYEQYF TGTGCCAGCAGTCTCAGCGGGGGCTCCTACGAGCAGTACTTC
NA NA TRBJ1-2 TRBV16 CASSQSIQYGYTF TGTGCCAGCAGCCAATCGATCCAGTATGGCTACACCTTC
NA NA TRBJ1-1 TRBV7-6 CASSLDLGRNTEAFF TGTGCCAGCAGCTTAGATCTTGGTAGGAACACTGAAGCTTTCTTT
TRBD2 NA TRBJ2-3 TRBV20-1 CSARGPGTSTYTQYF TGCAGTGCTAGAGGGCCGGGGACTAGTACATATACGCAGTATTTT
NA NA TRBJ1-4 TRBV11-2 CASSADTLNEKLFF TGTGCCAGCAGCGCGGACACTCTTAATGAAAAACTGTTTTTT
TRBD1 NA TRBJ2-1 TRBV29-1 CSVDPGQGLSYNEQFF TGCAGCGTTGACCCGGGACAGGGGCTTTCCTACAATGAGCAGTTCTTC
NA NA TRBJ1-1 TRBV2 CASSLALSTEAFF TGTGCCAGCAGTCTTGCTTTGAGCACTGAAGCTTTCTTT
NA many TRBJ2-3 TRBV11-2 CASSLGLYAASDTQYF TGTGCCAGCAGCTTAGGGCTATATGCCGCCTCGGATACGCAGTATTTT
NA NA TRBJ1-2 TRBV11-2 CASSLEAGDYGYTF TGTGCCAGCAGCTTAGAGGCAGGGGACTATGGCTACACCTTC
NA many TRBJ2-1 TRBV10-2 CASSERGGEQFF TGCGCCAGCAGTGAGAGAGGAGGTGAGCAGTTCTTC
TRBD2 many TRBJ2-7 TRBV7-3 CASSPGTSGTDEQYF TGTGCCAGCAGCCCGGGGACTAGCGGGACCGACGAGCAGTACTTC
NA once TRBJ1-5 TRBV24-1 CATSASSGGDQPQHF TGTGCCACCAGTGCGTCGAGCGGGGGGGATCAGCCCCAGCATTTT
NA many TRBJ1-2 TRBV2 CASSEARLGVGGYTF TGTGCCAGCAGTGAAGCGCGACTGGGAGTGGGGGGCTACACCTTC
NA NA TRBJ2-2 TRBV5-1 CANSLGSTGDLFF TGCGCCAACAGCTTGGGGTCCACCGGGGACCTGTTTTTT
TRBD1 many TRBJ1-6 TRBV19 CASRTGTGENSPLHF TGTGCCAGTAGAACCGGGACAGGGGAGAATTCACCCCTCCACTTT
NA once TRBJ2-7 TRBV7-2 CASSSRVVDHEQYF TGTGCCAGCAGTTCTCGGGTGGTCGACCACGAGCAGTACTTC
NA NA TRBJ1-4 TRBV2 CASNESASGEGNEKLFF TGTGCCAGCAATGAATCGGCGTCCGGGGAGGGTAATGAAAAACTGTTTTTT
TRBD2 NA TRBJ2-7 TRBV7-9 CASSLGGRSSYEQHF TGTGCTAGCAGCTTGGGGGGGAGGAGCTCCTACGAGCAGCACTTC
NA many TRBJ2-7 TRBV4-1 CASSQDRTISYLGYEQYF TGCGCCAGCAGCCAAGATCGGACTATATCCTACCTAGGCTACGAGCAGTACTTC
NA many TRBJ1-5 TRBV12-3/TRBV12-4 CASKNGEYSNQPQHF TGTGCCAGCAAGAATGGGGAATATAGCAATCAGCCCCAGCATTTT
TRBD1 many TRBJ1-4 TRBV11-3 CASSEGQGTEKLFF TGTGCCAGCAGCGAGGGACAGGGGACTGAAAAACTGTTTTTT
NA NA TRBJ2-6 TRBV2 CASSITGTSRSGANVLTF TGTGCCAGCAGTATTACCGGGACATCCCGCTCTGGGGCCAACGTCCTGACTTTC
NA NA TRBJ2-6 TRBV6-2/TRBV6-3 CASRAKIYRGGSSGANVLTF TGTGCCAGCAGGGCTAAAATATACAGGGGGGGGAGCTCTGGGGCCAACGTCCTGACTTTC
NA many TRBJ1-2 TRBV7-9 CASSLRPGPPENGYTF TGTGCCAGCAGCTTAAGACCGGGGCCTCCAGAAAATGGCTACACCTTC
TRBD2 NA TRBJ2-3 TRBV20-1 CSASGTSGGADTQYF TGCAGTGCTTCCGGGACTAGCGGGGGGGCAGATACGCAGTATTTT
NA NA TRBJ1-5 TRBV15 CAISSLGYGLQNEHF TGTGCCATCAGCAGCCTCGGGTATGGGCTTCAGAACGAGCATTTT
NA many TRBJ2-7 TRBV10-2 CASSESNLHEQYF TGCGCCAGCAGTGAGTCGAACCTACACGAGCAGTACTTC
NA many TRBJ2-1 TRBV2 CASSERDIQFF TGTGCCAGCAGTGAAAGGGATATCCAGTTCTTC
NA NA TRBJ1-1 TRBV6-6 CASSYSKGAGNTEAFF TGTGCCAGCAGTTACTCCAAGGGTGCGGGGAACACTGAAGCTTTCTTT
NA many TRBJ1-2 TRBV19 CASAYPREGRGYTF TGTGCCAGCGCCTATCCCAGGGAGGGCCGTGGCTACACCTTC
NA few TRBJ2-3 TRBV6-6 CASSYSAGNTQYF TGTGCCAGCAGTTACTCTGCGGGGAATACGCAGTATTTT
TRBD1 NA TRBJ2-7 TRBV29-1 CSLSGTGGTYEQYF TGCAGCTTATCCGGGACAGGGGGAACCTACGAGCAGTACTTC
TRBD2 NA TRBJ2-1 TRBV27 CASQIGTSASNEQFF TGTGCCAGCCAAATAGGGACTAGCGCGAGTAATGAGCAGTTCTTC
TRBD1 many TRBJ2-7 TRBV6-5 CASRPLRGEQYF TGTGCCAGCAGACCCCTCAGGGGGGAGCAGTACTTC